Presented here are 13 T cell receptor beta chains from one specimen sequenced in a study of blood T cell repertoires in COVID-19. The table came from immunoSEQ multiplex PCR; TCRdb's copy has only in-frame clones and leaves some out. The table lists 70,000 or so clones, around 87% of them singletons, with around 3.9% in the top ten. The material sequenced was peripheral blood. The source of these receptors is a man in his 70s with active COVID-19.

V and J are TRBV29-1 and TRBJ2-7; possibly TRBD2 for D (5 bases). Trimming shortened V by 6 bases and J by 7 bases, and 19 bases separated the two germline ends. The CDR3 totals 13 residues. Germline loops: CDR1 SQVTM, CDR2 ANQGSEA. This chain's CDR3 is CSVAYKTDSEQYF. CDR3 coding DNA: TGCAGCGTCGCCTACAAAACGGACTCGGAGCAGTACTTC.

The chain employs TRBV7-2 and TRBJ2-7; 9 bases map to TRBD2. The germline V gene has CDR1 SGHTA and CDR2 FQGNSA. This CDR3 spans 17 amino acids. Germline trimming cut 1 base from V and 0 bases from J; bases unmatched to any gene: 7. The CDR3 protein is CASSLGGAGGVSYEQYF. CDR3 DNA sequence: TGTGCCAGCAGCTTAGGGGGAGCGGGAGGCGTCTCCTACGAGCAGTACTTC.

The CDR3 protein is CASSPRDTRNGYTF. CDR3 nucleotides: TGTGCCAGCAGCCCCCGGGACACCCGTAATGGCTACACCTTC. The J gene is TRBJ1-2, the V gene TRBV7-2, with a possible D match to TRBD1 (6 bases). The V and J ends lost 5 bases and 6 bases respectively, with 16 bases between them. In germline, CDR1 is SGHTA, CDR2 FQGNSA. The CDR3 is made up of 14 amino acids.

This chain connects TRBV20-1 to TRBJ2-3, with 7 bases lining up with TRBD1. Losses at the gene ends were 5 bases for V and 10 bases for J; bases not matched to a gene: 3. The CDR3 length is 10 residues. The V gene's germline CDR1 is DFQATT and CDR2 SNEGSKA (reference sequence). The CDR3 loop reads CSAPQGAQYF. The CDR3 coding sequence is TGCAGTGCTCCCCAGGGGGCGCAGTATTTT.

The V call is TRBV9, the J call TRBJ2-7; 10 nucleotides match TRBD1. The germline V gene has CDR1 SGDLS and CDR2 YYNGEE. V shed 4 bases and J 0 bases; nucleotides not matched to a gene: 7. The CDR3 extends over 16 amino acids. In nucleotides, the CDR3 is TGTGCCAGCAGCTCCCGAGACAGGGGGCTCTCCTACGAGCAGTACTTC. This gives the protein CASSSRDRGLSYEQYF. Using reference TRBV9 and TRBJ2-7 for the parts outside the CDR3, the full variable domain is DSGVTQTPKHLITATGQRVTLRCSPRSGDLSVYWYQQSLDQGLQFLIQYYNGEERAKGNILERFSAQQFPDLHSELNLSSLELGDSALYFCASSSRDRGLSYEQYFGPGTRLTVT.

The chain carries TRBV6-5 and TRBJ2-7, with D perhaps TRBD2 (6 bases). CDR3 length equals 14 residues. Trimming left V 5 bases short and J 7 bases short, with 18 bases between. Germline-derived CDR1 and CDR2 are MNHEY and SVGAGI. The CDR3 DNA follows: TGTGCCAGCAGTCCACCGGGCCTAGCGAGGGAGCAGTACTTC. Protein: CASSPPGLAREQYF.

The CDR3: CASRSTDSNNQPQHF. DNA of the CDR3: TGTGCCAGCAGATCAACCGACAGTAACAATCAGCCCCAGCATTTT. The chain joins TRBV6-5 to TRBJ1-5, with a possible D match to TRBD1 (5 bases). In germline, CDR1 is MNHEY, CDR2 SVGAGI. V was pared by 6 bases and J by 3 bases, with 15 bases between. The CDR3 has 15 residues.

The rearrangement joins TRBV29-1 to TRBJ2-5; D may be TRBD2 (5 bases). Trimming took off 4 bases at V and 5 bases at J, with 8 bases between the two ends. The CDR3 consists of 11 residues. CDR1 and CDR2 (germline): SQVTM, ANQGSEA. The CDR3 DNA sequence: TGCAGCGTTGGGGAGTGGGAGACCCAGTACTTC. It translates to CSVGEWETQYF.

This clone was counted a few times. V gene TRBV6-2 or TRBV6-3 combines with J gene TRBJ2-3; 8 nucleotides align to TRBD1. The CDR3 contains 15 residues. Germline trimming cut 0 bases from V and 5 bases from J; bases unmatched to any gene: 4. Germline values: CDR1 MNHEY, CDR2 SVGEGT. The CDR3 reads CASSYSQGAGDTQYF. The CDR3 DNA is TGTGCCAGCAGTTACTCTCAGGGGGCTGGAGATACGCAGTATTTT.

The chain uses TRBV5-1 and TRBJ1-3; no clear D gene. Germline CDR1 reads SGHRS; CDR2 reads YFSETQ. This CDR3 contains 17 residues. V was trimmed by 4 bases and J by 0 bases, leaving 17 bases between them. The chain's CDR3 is CASSPAPQQSSGNTIYF. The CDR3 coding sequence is TGCGCCAGCAGCCCGGCTCCCCAACAGAGCTCTGGAAACACCATATATTTT.

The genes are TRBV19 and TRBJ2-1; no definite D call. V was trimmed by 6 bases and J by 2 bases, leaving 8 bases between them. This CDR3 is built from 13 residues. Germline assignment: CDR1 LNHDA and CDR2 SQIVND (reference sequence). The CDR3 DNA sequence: TGTGCCAGTAGACCGGAGCCCTACAATGAGCAGTTCTTC. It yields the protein CASRPEPYNEQFF.

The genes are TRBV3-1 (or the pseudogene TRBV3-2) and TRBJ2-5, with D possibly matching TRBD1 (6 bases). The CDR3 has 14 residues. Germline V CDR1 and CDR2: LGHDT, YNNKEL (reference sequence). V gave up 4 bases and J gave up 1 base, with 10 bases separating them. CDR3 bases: TGTGCCAGCAGCCCCCTACAGGGCCAAGAGACCCAGTACTTC. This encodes CASSPLQGQETQYF.

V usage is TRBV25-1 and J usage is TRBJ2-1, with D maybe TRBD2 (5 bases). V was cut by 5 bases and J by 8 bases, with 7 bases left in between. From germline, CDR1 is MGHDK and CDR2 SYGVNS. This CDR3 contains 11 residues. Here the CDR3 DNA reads TGTGCCAGCAGTTTCGGGGATGAGCAGTTCTTC. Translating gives CASSFGDEQFF.